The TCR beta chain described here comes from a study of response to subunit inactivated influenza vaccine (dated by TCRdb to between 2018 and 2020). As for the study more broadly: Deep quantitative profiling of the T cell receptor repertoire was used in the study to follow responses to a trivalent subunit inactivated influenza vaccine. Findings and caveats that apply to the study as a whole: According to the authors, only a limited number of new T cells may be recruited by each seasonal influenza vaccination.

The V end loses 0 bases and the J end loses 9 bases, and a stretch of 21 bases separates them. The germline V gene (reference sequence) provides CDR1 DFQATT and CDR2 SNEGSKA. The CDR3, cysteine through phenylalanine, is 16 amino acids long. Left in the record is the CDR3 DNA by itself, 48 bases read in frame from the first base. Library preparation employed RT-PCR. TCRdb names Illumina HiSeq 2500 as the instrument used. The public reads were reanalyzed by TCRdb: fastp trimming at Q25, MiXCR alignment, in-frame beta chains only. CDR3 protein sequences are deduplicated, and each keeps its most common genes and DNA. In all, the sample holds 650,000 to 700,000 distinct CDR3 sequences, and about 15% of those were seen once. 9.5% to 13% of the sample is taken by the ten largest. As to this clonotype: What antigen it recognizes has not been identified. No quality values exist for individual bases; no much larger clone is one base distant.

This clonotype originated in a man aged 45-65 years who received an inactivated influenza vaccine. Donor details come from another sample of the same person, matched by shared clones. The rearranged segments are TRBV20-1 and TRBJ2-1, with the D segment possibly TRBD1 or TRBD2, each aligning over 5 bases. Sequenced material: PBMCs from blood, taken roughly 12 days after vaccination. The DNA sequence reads TGCAGTGCTAGAGATTTCCTACTAGGGGTCCTTGGTGAGCAGTTCTTC. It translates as CSARDFLLGVLGEQFF.